The 18 T cell receptor beta chains below come from one sample, sequenced in a study of shared clonotypes between healthy human individuals. Only in-frame clones appear in the TCRdb table, and some are missing; sequencing was by immunoSEQ multiplex PCR. The sample carries 2 million to 2.5 million clones, 90% to 96% recorded once. Input material: naive CD4+ T cells sorted from blood. Subset described: CD45RA+ positively selected. The source is a man between 18 and 35 years old in good health.

A few counts support this clone. The chain combines TRBV7-3 with TRBJ1-1; D unresolved. V was pared by 0 bases and J by 0 bases, with 5 bases between. Germline V gives CDR1 SGHTA, CDR2 FQGTGA. The CDR3 has 14 residues. The CDR3 coding sequence is TGTGCCAGCAGCTTAACGTGGGTGAACACTGAAGCTTTCTTT. This translates into CASSLTWVNTEAFF. Based on the CDR3 plus reference TRBV7-3 and TRBJ1-1, the full variable domain is GAGVSQTPSNKVTEKGKYVELRCDPISGHTALYWYRQSLGQGPEFLIYFQGTGAADDSGLPNDRFFAVRPEGSVSTLKIQRTERGDSAVYLCASSLTWVNTEAFFGQGTRLTVV.

V usage is TRBV4-1 and J usage is TRBJ1-5; D not certain. V lost 4 bases to trimming and J lost 4 bases, with 14 bases between them. The CDR3 loop spans 15 amino acids. Germline V gene sequence: CDR1 MGHRA, CDR2 YSYEKL. The CDR3: CASSPAGQPNQPQHF. CDR3 bases: TGCGCCAGCAGCCCCGCCGGGCAGCCGAATCAGCCCCAGCATTTT.

The chain recombines TRBV6-1 with TRBJ2-7; TRBD1 matches 7 bases. The germline V gene has CDR1 MNHNS and CDR2 SASEGT. V lost 3 bases and J lost 1; bases outside the gene matches: 12. The CDR3 is 17 residues long. The CDR3 nucleotides read TGTGCCAGCAGTGAGCACTTGACAGGGCTCGATTCCTACGAGCAGTACTTC. This sequence encodes CASSEHLTGLDSYEQYF.

The chain employs TRBV29-1 and TRBJ1-2; D might be TRBD1 (5 bases). The V gene lost 7 bases and the J gene lost 6 bases, with 12 bases spanning the gap. This CDR3 region has 11 residues. Germline assignment: CDR1 SQVTM and CDR2 ANQGSEA. This CDR3 reads CSAWGGDGYTF. CDR3 DNA: TGCAGCGCCTGGGGCGGGGATGGCTACACCTTC.

The chain combines TRBV30 with TRBJ2-5; TRBD1 matches 9 bases. The V segment lost 5 bases and the J segment 4 bases; nucleotides outside the gene matches: 5. CDR1 is GTSNPN and CDR2 is SVGIG in the germline V gene (reference sequence). The CDR3 spans 13 residues. The CDR3 loop reads CAWVGTGTETQYF. The CDR3 nucleotides are TGTGCCTGGGTTGGGACAGGGACAGAGACCCAGTACTTC. Looking up the rest from reference TRBV30 and TRBJ2-5 gives the full variable domain: SQTIHQWPATLVQPVGSPLSLECTVEGTSNPNLYWYRQAAGRGLQLLFYSVGIGQISSEVPQNLSASRPQDRQFILSSKKLLLSDSGFYLCAWVGTGTETQYFGPGTRLLVL.

The rearrangement uses TRBV6-1 and TRBJ2-7, with 8 nucleotides matching TRBD1. There are 15 residues in the CDR3. V was clipped by 2 bases and J by 3 bases; unmatched bases: 6. The germline CDR1 and CDR2 sequences are MNHNS and SASEGT. The CDR3 here is CASSESGTGFYEQYF. The DNA of the CDR3 is TGTGCCAGCAGTGAATCTGGGACAGGCTTCTACGAGCAGTACTTC.

V is TRBV19 and J is TRBJ1-2, with a possible D match to TRBD1 (6 bases). The CDR3 sequence is 15 residues long. Deletions cut 9 bases from V and 12 bases from J, with 29 bases between. CDR1 and CDR2 from the germline V gene are LNHDA and SQIVND (reference sequence). The CDR3 here is CASTPKADRGALDTF. The DNA for the CDR3 is TGTGCCAGCACACCCAAAGCCGACCGGGGGGCTCTGGACACCTTC.

The chain uses TRBV12-2 and TRBJ2-7; the table calls TRBD1, which could not be checked here. TRBV12-2 is recorded as a pseudogene. The CDR3 has 15 residues. The CDR3 bases are TGTGCAAGTCGCCGACAGGGGGCATACCCCTACGAGCAGTACTTC. Amino acid sequence: CASRRQGAYPYEQYF.

This clone showed up just a few times. CDR3 coding DNA: TGTGCCAGCAGTGAAGCTGGCTGGAGTGGCTCGTTCTTC. Its protein product is CASSEAGWSGSFF. The V and J genes are TRBV6-1 and TRBJ2-1; D gene unclear. Germline V gene lookup returns CDR1 MNHNS and CDR2 SASEGT. The CDR3 loop spans 13 amino acids. The ends were cut back, 0 bases at V and 15 bases at J, with 15 bases in the middle.

The CDR3 nucleotides are TGTGCCAGCAGTGAAGTCCCTCAAGGATACTACAATGAGCAGTTCTTC. This sequence encodes CASSEVPQGYYNEQFF. The rearrangement joins TRBV2 to TRBJ2-1; D remains unclear. The germline CDR1 and CDR2 sequences are SNHLY and FYNNEI. This CDR3 is 16 amino acids long. Between the trimmed V and J ends, which lost 1 base and 3 bases, there was a span of 13 bases.

The CDR3: CASSLEGGNTIYF. As DNA, the CDR3 is TGTGCCAGCAGCTTAGAAGGCGGAAACACCATATATTTT. The chain has TRBV11-3 and TRBJ1-3; no clear D. The CDR3 loop spans 13 amino acids. Germline CDR1 is SGHNT and CDR2 is YENEEA. The V end lost 0 bases, the J end lost 4 bases, and 4 bases lay between the germline ends.

The chain couples TRBV9 to TRBJ2-3, with TRBD2 matching 9 bases. J was trimmed by 10 bases and V by 0 bases; bases with no gene match: 12. The V gene's germline CDR1 is SGDLS and CDR2 YYNGEE. This CDR3 spans 16 amino acids. CDR3 residues: CASSVAGGLAGMAQYF. In nucleotides, the CDR3 is TGTGCCAGCAGCGTAGCTGGGGGGCTAGCGGGGATGGCGCAGTATTTT.

This clone was seen a few times. The identical CDR3 is also encoded by other nucleotide sequences in the sample. This chain links TRBV13 with TRBJ1-5; D not resolved. The V gene lost 0 bases and the J gene lost 1 base, with 4 bases spanning the gap. The CDR3 sequence is 14 residues long. CDR1 is PRHDT, CDR2 FYEKMQ, per germline (reference sequence). The CDR3 region is CASSLGGSNQPQHF. The CDR3 DNA follows: TGTGCCAGCAGCTTAGGTGGCAGCAATCAGCCCCAGCATTTT.

The sample holds one count of this clone. J is TRBJ1-4 and V is TRBV30; D not certain. The CDR3 is 14 residues long. CDR1 and CDR2 from the germline V gene are GTSNPN and SVGIG (reference sequence). The germline V and J ends were trimmed by 2 bases and 0 bases, with 7 bases remaining between them. CDR3 nucleotides: TGTGCCTGGAGTCGGCCCTCAACTAATGAAAAACTGTTTTTT. It yields the protein CAWSRPSTNEKLFF.

A single count supports this clone. The CDR3 loop is CASSEQGRGTEAFF. CDR3 nucleotides: TGTGCCAGCAGCGAACAGGGTCGGGGCACTGAAGCTTTCTTT. V gene TRBV9 combines with J gene TRBJ1-1; D may be TRBD1 (6 bases). Per germline, CDR1 SGDLS and CDR2 YYNGEE. V lost 3 bases and J lost 4, with 13 bases in between. CDR3 size: 14 residues.

The CDR3 coding sequence is TGCGCCAGCAGTGCAGGGGAGGGAGAGGGATGCAATCAGCCCCAGCATTTT. It encodes CASSAGEGEGCNQPQHF. This chain uses TRBV10-1 with TRBJ1-5, with D maybe TRBD1 (6 bases). The CDR3 is 17 amino acids. The V gene lost 4 bases and the J gene lost 2 bases, with 18 bases spanning the gap. CDR1 WNHNN and CDR2 SYGVQD come from the germline V gene (reference sequence).

V is TRBV19 and J is TRBJ2-7, with 9 positions matching TRBD1. V shed 6 bases, J shed 1 base, and the junction held 10 bases outside the gene matches. The V gene's germline CDR1 is LNHDA and CDR2 SQIVND (reference sequence). The CDR3 covers 16 residues. CDR3 DNA: TGTGCCAGTAGAGAGACGGGACAGGGTATATCCTACGAGCAGTACTTC. As protein: CASRETGQGISYEQYF. Complete variable domain (other parts from reference TRBV19 and TRBJ2-7): DGGITQSPKYLFRKEGQNVTLSCEQNLNHDAMYWYRQDPGQGLRLIYYSQIVNDFQKGDIAEGYSVSREKKESFPLTVTSAQKNPTAFYLCASRETGQGISYEQYFGPGTRLTVT.

The genes are TRBV5-4 and TRBJ2-3, with 7 bases identical to TRBD1. V shed 0 bases, J shed 6 bases, and the junction held 4 bases outside the gene matches. This CDR3 is built from 14 residues. The germline CDR1 and CDR2 sequences are SGHNT and YYREEE (reference sequence). The CDR3 DNA is TGTGCCAGCAGCTTGGAGGGGGCCCGGGATACGCAGTATTTT. Translating gives CASSLEGARDTQYF.